Given below is one T cell receptor (beta chain) in context. The antigen remains unidentified. Described treatment: some 20 received Ad26.COV2.S at low or high dose, single or two shots; several received placebo; per-sample allocation not given. At day 63 after the first vaccine or placebo injection, samples were drawn. The sample originates from a study of Ad26.COV2.S vaccination and SARS-CoV-2 variants. Study-wide points: Among vaccine recipients, spike-specific TCR breadth exceeded that of placebo recipients. Similar non-spike TCR breadth was seen in vaccine and placebo recipients.

Profiled with immunoSEQ multiplex PCR; TCRdb holds only in-frame clones, not every one. This table has over 400,000 clones, less than 95% appearing once. The germline V and J ends were trimmed by 0 bases and 0 bases, with 9 bases remaining between them. Germline lookup yields CDR1 ENHRY and CDR2 SYGVKD. The CDR3 consists of 15 residues. The rearrangement joins TRBV10-3 to TRBJ2-7, with a weak D call TRBD1 (6 bases). The sequences come from peripheral blood, collected in a trial of Ad26.COV2.S vaccine versus placebo. The receptor was isolated from a person between 18 and 60 years old who received the Ad26.COV2.S COVID-19 vaccine or a placebo. CDR3 in DNA: TGTGCCATCAGTGAGTCGGGGGCAGCCTCCTACGAGCAGTACTTC. Its translation: CAISESGAASYEQYF.